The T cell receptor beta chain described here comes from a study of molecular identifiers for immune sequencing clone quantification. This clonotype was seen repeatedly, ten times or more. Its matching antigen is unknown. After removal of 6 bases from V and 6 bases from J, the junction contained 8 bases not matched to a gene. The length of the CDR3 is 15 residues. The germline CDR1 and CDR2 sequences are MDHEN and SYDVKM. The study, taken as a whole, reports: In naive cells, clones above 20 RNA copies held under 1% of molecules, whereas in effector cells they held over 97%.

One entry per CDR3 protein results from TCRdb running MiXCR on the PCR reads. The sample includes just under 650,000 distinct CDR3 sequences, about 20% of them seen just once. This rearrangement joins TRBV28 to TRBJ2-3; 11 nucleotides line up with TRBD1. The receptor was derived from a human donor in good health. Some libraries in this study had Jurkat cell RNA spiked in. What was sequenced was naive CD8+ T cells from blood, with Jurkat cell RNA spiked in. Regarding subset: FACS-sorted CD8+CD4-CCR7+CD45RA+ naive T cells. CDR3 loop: CASSWGQGVWDTQYF. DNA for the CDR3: TGTGCCAGCAGCTGGGGACAGGGGGTCTGGGATACGCAGTATTTT.